This T cell receptor (beta chain) came from a study of blood T cell repertoires in COVID-19. CDR3 length: 18 amino acids. Repertoires were generated with immunoSEQ multiplex PCR, while TCRdb's copy carries only in-frame clones and drops some. This sample has about 200,000 clones; 80% to 85% occur once, and the top ten carry around 7%. The receptor comes from a man aged 35 to 55 who had recovered from COVID-19. The chain carries TRBV21-1 and TRBJ2-3; TRBD1, the table's D call, lacks a check against the DNA. TRBV21-1 is marked as a pseudogene. Sequences were obtained from PBMCs or T cells enriched from blood (not recorded which). The CDR3 DNA reads as TGTGCCAGCAGCGGAAAATGCCGGGACAGGGAATGGGGAGATACGCAGTATTTT. Translation: CASSGKCRDREWGDTQYF.